The 15 T cell receptor beta chains below were found in one sample sequenced in a study of beta chain features in type 1 diabetes. The investigators reverse transcribed all of the isolated RNA, so they sequenced expressed TCRB transcripts. Repertoires were generated with immunoSEQ multiplex PCR, while TCRdb's copy carries only in-frame clones and drops some. The sample lists about 130,000 clones, around 8.7% seen once, with 0.68% in the top ten. The sample taken for sequencing was central memory CD4+ T cells from blood. Receptors originate from a man younger than 30 in good health.

The V call is TRBV2, the J call TRBJ1-4; D unresolved. The germline gives CDR1 SNHLY, CDR2 FYNNEI. CDR3 length equals 15 residues. Trimming took off 7 bases at V and 8 bases at J, with 20 bases between the two ends. The DNA for the CDR3 is TGTGCCAGCATTGGAGTGCTACAAACTGCCGAAAAACTGTTTTTT. Amino acids: CASIGVLQTAEKLFF.

This clone was recorded a few times. V is TRBV7-2 and J is TRBJ2-3; possible D gene TRBD1, 6 bases. V gave up 1 base and J gave up 2 bases, with 10 bases separating them. Germline CDR1 and CDR2: SGHTA and FQGNSA. CDR3 length: 15 residues. The CDR3 protein is CASSLDRVDTDTQYF. The CDR3, as DNA: TGTGCCAGCAGCTTAGACAGGGTAGACACAGATACGCAGTATTTT.

The gene calls are TRBV18 and TRBJ1-1; 8 bases line up with TRBD1. Losses at the gene ends were 3 bases for V and 3 bases for J; bases not matched to a gene: 3. Germline lookup yields CDR1 KGHSH and CDR2 LQKENI. This CDR3 comprises 14 residues. The CDR3 region has the DNA TGTGCCAGCTCACCCAGGGGGCGCGACACTGAAGCTTTCTTT. It translates to CASSPRGRDTEAFF.

The chain's CDR3 is CASSPGQANEKLFF. CDR3 sequence (DNA): TGTGCCAGCAGCCCGGGACAGGCTAATGAAAAACTGTTTTTT. The rearrangement uses TRBV4-2 and TRBJ1-4; 8 bases agree with TRBD1. CDR1 and CDR2 from the germline V gene are LGHNA and YNFKEQ. The trim removed 4 bases at V and 3 bases at J, leaving 1 base unmatched. This CDR3 has 14 residues.

This clone came up a few times. The chain has TRBV4-3 and TRBJ2-6; D is possibly TRBD2 (5 bases). V was pared by 1 base and J by 0 bases, with 13 bases between. Germline values: CDR1 LGHNA, CDR2 YSLEER. The CDR3 is 18 amino acids. CDR3 bases: TGCGCCAGCAGCCAAGGGTCGGACGGACTCTCTGGGGCCAACGTCCTGACTTTC. Amino acids: CASSQGSDGLSGANVLTF.

This clone appeared many times. The V call is TRBV14, the J call TRBJ2-1, with D tentatively TRBD1 (7 bases). CDR1 and CDR2 (germline): SGHDN, FVKESK. This CDR3 comprises 14 residues. V lost 4 bases to trimming and J lost 4 bases, with 11 bases between them. Here the CDR3 reads CASSRPGGYNEQFF. CDR3 bases: TGTGCCAGCAGCCGCCCAGGGGGGTACAATGAGCAGTTCTTC.

The rearrangement joins TRBV29-1 to TRBJ2-2, with TRBD1 matching 8 bases. V was clipped by 7 bases and J by 1 base; unmatched bases: 8. The CDR3 is 15 amino acids. Per the germline V gene, CDR1 is SQVTM and CDR2 is ANQGSEA. CDR3 sequence: CSAKQGGQNTGELFF. The CDR3 DNA follows: TGCAGCGCCAAACAGGGGGGACAGAACACCGGGGAGCTGTTTTTT.

The rearrangement links TRBV27 to TRBJ1-1; TRBD1 agrees at 8 bases. CDR3 length: 13 residues. Germline lookup yields CDR1 MNHEY and CDR2 SMNVEV (reference sequence). The J segment lost 3 bases and the V segment lost 6 bases, leaving 3 bases of the junction unmatched. The CDR3: CASSPTGDTEAFF. The CDR3 DNA reads TGTGCCAGCAGCCCGACAGGGGACACTGAAGCTTTCTTT.

The rearrangement joins TRBV6-5 to TRBJ2-2; D possibly corresponds to TRBD1 (5 bases). The CDR3 consists of 15 residues. Between the trimmed V and J ends, which lost 6 bases and 2 bases, there was a span of 13 bases. The V gene's germline CDR1 is MNHEY and CDR2 SVGAGI. The CDR3 here is CASSLGVGNTGELFF. The DNA of the CDR3 is TGTGCCAGCAGCCTAGGGGTGGGTAACACCGGGGAGCTGTTTTTT.

The chain employs TRBV5-1 and TRBJ2-1; weak D call: TRBD2 (6 bases). The CDR3 is made up of 15 amino acids. Per germline, CDR1 SGHRS and CDR2 YFSETQ. Between the trimmed V and J ends, which lost 0 bases and 1 base, there was a span of 8 bases. The CDR3 nucleotides read TGCGCCAGCAGCTTGGGGGGGGAATCCTACAATGAGCAGTTCTTC. It is translated as CASSLGGESYNEQFF.

V and J are TRBV7-9 and TRBJ1-6, with 8 positions matching TRBD1. In germline, CDR1 is SEHNR, CDR2 FQNEAQ (reference sequence). CDR3 length equals 14 residues. V lost 7 bases and J lost 5; bases outside the gene matches: 4. CDR3 protein: CASKPGQDNSPLHF. The CDR3 DNA follows: TGTGCCAGCAAACCGGGACAGGATAATTCACCCCTCCACTTT. Full variable domain (remainder filled in from reference TRBV7-9 and TRBJ1-6): DTGVSQNPRHKITKRGQNVTFRCDPISEHNRLYWYRQTLGQGPEFLTYFQNEAQLEKSRLLSDRFSAERPKGSFSTLEIQRTEQGDSAMYLCASKPGQDNSPLHFGNGTRLTVT.

The chain combines TRBV18 with TRBJ2-5; TRBD1 matches at 7 bases. The DNA end lines up better with TRBJ2-7; the J call may be wrong. The germline CDR1 and CDR2 sequences are KGHSH and LQKENI. This CDR3 spans 15 amino acids. DNA of the CDR3: TGTGCCAGCTCCCCGGGACAGAAGCTTTCCTACGAGCAGTACTTC. Encoded protein: CASSPGQKLSYEQYF.

J is TRBJ1-1 and V is TRBV13, with 7 positions matching TRBD1. The CDR3 spans 14 residues. CDR1 and CDR2 (germline): PRHDT, FYEKMQ (reference sequence). V was pared by 5 bases and J by 4 bases, with 7 bases of the junction left unmatched. CDR3 residues: CASSRNRGSTEAFF. Written as DNA, the CDR3 is TGTGCCAGCAGCAGAAACAGGGGCTCCACTGAAGCTTTCTTT.

V is TRBV7-9 and J is TRBJ2-7; a weak D match, TRBD2 (6 bases). V dropped 5 bases and J dropped 5 bases, with 19 bases sitting between them. The V gene's germline CDR1 is SEHNR and CDR2 FQNEAQ (reference sequence). This CDR3 comprises 15 residues. For the CDR3, the DNA is TGTGCCAGCAGCCCCAAACGAACTAGCATAGACGAGCAGTACTTC. Encoded protein: CASSPKRTSIDEQYF.

V and J are TRBV7-8 and TRBJ1-4; TRBD1 matches at 11 bases. The germline V gene encodes CDR1 SGHVS and CDR2 FQNEAQ. This CDR3 region has 16 residues. V dropped 4 bases and J dropped 3; count of bases not matched to a gene: 4. CDR3 protein: CASSSGTGGPNEKLFF. CDR3 nucleotides: TGTGCCAGCAGCTCAGGGACAGGGGGTCCTAATGAAAAACTGTTTTTT. The full variable domain, rest sourced from reference TRBV7-8 and TRBJ1-4, is GAGVSQSPRYKVAKRGQDVALRCDPISGHVSLFWYQQALGQGPEFLTYFQNEAQLDKSGLPSDRFFAERPEGSVSTLKIQRTQQEDSAVYLCASSSGTGGPNEKLFFGSGTQLSVL.